A single sample gave rise to the 26 T cell receptor beta chains below, sequenced in a study of T cells in Graves' hyperthyroidism and ophthalmopathy. TCR beta CDR3 regions were amplified from RNA. RT-PCR in the first round (using the HTBI primer set) targeted the TCR CDR3. TCRdb re-called the multiplex PCR reads through MiXCR, storing one row per CDR3 protein. The table records about 98,000 distinct CDR3 sequences, about 40% of them present only once. Sequences were obtained from peripheral blood or thyroid tissue (not recorded which). The receptors were sampled from a woman under 40 with Graves' hyperthyroidism.

There are many counts of this clonotype. V and J are TRBV2 and TRBJ1-4; TRBD1 agrees at 7 bases. CDR3 length: 13 amino acids. Looked up from germline, CDR1 is SNHLY and CDR2 is FYNNEI. J gave up 4 bases and V 8 bases, and 4 bases lay outside the gene matches. CDR3 bases: TGTGCCAGCTTGGGACAGATTAATGAAAAACTGTTTTTT. Protein product: CASLGQINEKLFF.

There are a few counts of this clonotype. This sequence joins TRBV6-5 and TRBJ1-2; 12 bases are shared with TRBD1. This CDR3 contains 16 residues. V dropped 8 bases and J dropped 8; count of bases not matched to a gene: 15. Germline V gene lookup returns CDR1 MNHEY and CDR2 SVGAGI. CDR3 nucleotide sequence: TGTGCCAGCTCACCACCGTGGGGGACAGGGGGCCTCGGCTACACCTTC. Protein product: CASSPPWGTGGLGYTF.

This clonotype came up many times. The J gene is TRBJ1-2, the V gene TRBV27, with D possibly matching TRBD1 (5 bases). CDR3 length: 13 residues. Germline V gene sequence: CDR1 MNHEY, CDR2 SMNVEV (reference sequence). The V gene lost 5 bases and the J gene lost 6 bases, with 13 bases spanning the gap. This CDR3 is CASSRRGRDGYTF. CDR3 DNA: TGTGCCAGCAGTCGGCGGGGCAGAGATGGCTACACCTTC.

V and J are TRBV7-6 and TRBJ1-2; 7 nucleotides line up with TRBD1. This CDR3 has 13 residues. V lost 8 bases and J lost 8; bases outside the gene matches: 11. Germline values: CDR1 SGHVS, CDR2 FNYEAQ. CDR3 coding DNA: TGTGCCAGCTCCCAGGGGGGGAGGGACGGCTACACCTTC. Residues: CASSQGGRDGYTF. Full variable domain (outside the CDR3, taken from reference TRBV7-6 and TRBJ1-2): GAGVSQSPRYKVTKRGQDVALRCDPISGHVSLYWYRQALGQGPEFLTYFNYEAQQDKSGLPNDRFSAERPEGSISTLTIQRTEQRDSAMYRCASSQGGRDGYTFGSGTRLTVV.

This rearrangement joins TRBV25-1 to TRBJ1-1, with 7 positions matching TRBD1. The CDR3 extends over 13 amino acids. Germline CDR1 and CDR2: MGHDK and SYGVNS. V was clipped by 4 bases and J by 11 bases; unmatched bases: 10. The CDR3 DNA reads TGTGCCAGCAGTGGCGTACAGGGGCAGAGGGCTTTCTTT. It codes for CASSGVQGQRAFF.

V and J are TRBV6-6 and TRBJ2-7, with TRBD2 identical over 7 bases. The length of the CDR3 is 13 residues. Looked up from germline, CDR1 is MNHNY and CDR2 is SVGAGI (reference sequence). V shed 2 bases, J shed 7 bases, and the junction held 5 bases outside the gene matches. This CDR3 is CASSYLAVPEQYF. The CDR3 DNA follows: TGTGCCAGCAGTTACCTAGCGGTACCAGAGCAGTACTTC.

The chain employs TRBV6-5 and TRBJ2-7; the match to TRBD1 covers 10 bases. With 0 bases clipped from V and 6 bases from J, the junction kept 8 bases outside the gene matches. The CDR3 runs 16 residues. Germline CDR1 MNHEY, CDR2 SVGAGI. The CDR3 protein is CASSYSPGQGLAEQYF. The CDR3 DNA follows: TGTGCCAGCAGTTACTCCCCGGGACAGGGGTTAGCCGAGCAGTACTTC.

The gene calls are TRBV19 and TRBJ2-7, with D possibly called TRBD1 or TRBD2 (5 bases each). The germline gives CDR1 LNHDA, CDR2 SQIVND (reference sequence). V shed 9 bases and J shed 2 bases, with 17 bases lying between them. The CDR3 runs to 14 residues. The CDR3 loop is CASSVRDGAYEQYF. CDR3 coding DNA: TGTGCCAGCAGTGTAAGGGACGGAGCCTACGAGCAGTACTTC.

This clonotype was seen ten or more times. This rearrangement joins TRBV6-1 to TRBJ1-2; D unclear. The germline V gene has CDR1 MNHNS and CDR2 SASEGT. V dropped 10 bases and J dropped 6 bases, with 18 bases sitting between them. The CDR3 runs 13 residues. The CDR3 loop is CATLDGIRNGYTF. DNA of the CDR3: TGTGCCACCCTCGACGGAATTCGGAATGGCTACACCTTC.

The V and J genes are TRBV12-3 or TRBV12-4 and TRBJ2-7; 14 nucleotides match TRBD2. The CDR3 totals 15 residues. V was pared by 5 bases and J by 3 bases, with 3 bases of the junction left unmatched. CDR3 DNA: TGTGCCAGCAGTCTGGGACTAGCGGGGGTCTACGAGCAGTACTTC. It yields the protein CASSLGLAGVYEQYF.

This clonotype was seen ten or more times. At one of its ends the junction is not consistent with the germline gene, which may arise from a read error. V gene TRBV7-8 combines with J gene TRBJ2-5, with TRBD2 matching 7 bases. CDR1 SGHVS and CDR2 FQNEAQ come from the germline V gene. The CDR3 is 15 residues long. DNA of the CDR3: TGTGCCAGCAGCTTATTCGGCGGGAGCGCAGAGCCCCAGTACTTC. It yields the protein CASSLFGGSAEPQYF. The full variable domain, with the rest looked up from reference TRBV7-8 and TRBJ2-5, is GAGVSQSPRYKVAKRGQDVALRCDPISGHVSLFWYQQALGQGPEFLTYFQNEAQLDKSGLPSDRFFAERPEGSVSTLKIQRTQQEDSAVYLCASSLFGGSAEPQYFGPGTRLLVL.

This clonotype is medium-sized by share. The chain couples TRBV6-6 to TRBJ2-7; TRBD1 or TRBD2 may be the D gene (5 bases each). V was shortened by 6 bases and J by 12 bases, with 24 bases between the two germline ends. This CDR3 comprises 14 residues. The V gene's germline CDR1 is MNHNY and CDR2 SVGAGI (reference sequence). The CDR3, as DNA: TGTGCCAGCAGCGTGTTCCGGGAAGGGGACGGGCGGTACTTC. Translation gives CASSVFREGDGRYF.

This clonotype was counted at least ten times. This sequence joins TRBV30 and TRBJ1-1; a weak D match, TRBD1 (6 bases). The CDR3 runs to 14 residues. Germline values: CDR1 GTSNPN, CDR2 SVGIG (reference sequence). Trimming cost V 0 bases and J 0 bases, with 8 bases left between them. The CDR3 nucleotides are TGTGCCTGGAGTGTCAGGGGCATGAACACTGAAGCTTTCTTT. The encoded protein is CAWSVRGMNTEAFF.

The V gene is TRBV20-1, the J gene TRBJ1-6, with D unresolved. Trimming stripped 6 bases from V and 11 bases from J, with 2 bases between. This CDR3 is 8 amino acids long. The germline V gene encodes CDR1 DFQATT and CDR2 SNEGSKA (reference sequence). The CDR3 loop is CSATPLHF. CDR3 in DNA: TGCAGTGCCACACCCCTCCACTTT.

This clonotype was counted many times. The chain has TRBV28 and TRBJ1-6; D gene uncertain. The CDR3 loop spans 15 amino acids. Trimming pared 4 bases from V and 9 bases from J, leaving 16 bases between. Germline V gives CDR1 MDHEN, CDR2 SYDVKM. CDR3 region: CASSSLVTSGSPLHF. In DNA, the CDR3 is TGTGCCAGCAGTTCCCTAGTGACATCGGGTTCACCCCTCCACTTT.

This clonotype was seen a single time. A much larger clonotype is one base distant, so this may be a read error. The chain recombines TRBV6-5 with TRBJ2-2; D is possibly TRBD1 (6 bases). The CDR3 sequence is 18 residues long. CDR1 MNHEY and CDR2 SVGAGI come from the germline V gene. CDR3 nucleotide sequence: TGTGCCAGCAGCCCGAAAGCTACAGGGATAACGAACACCGGGGAGCTGTCTTTT. It codes for CASSPKATGITNTGELSF.

With respect to this clonotype: Mismatch with germline at one junction end may stem from a read error. V gene TRBV5-1 combines with J gene TRBJ2-2; maybe TRBD1 (6 bases). The CDR3 has 16 amino acids. Per germline, CDR1 SGHRS and CDR2 YFSETQ. The CDR3 DNA sequence: TGCGCCAGCAGCTTGGGTCAGGGGATGAACACCGGGGAGCTGTCTTTT. Amino acids: CASSLGQGMNTGELSF. The variable domain in full, with the rest retrieved from reference TRBV5-1 and TRBJ2-2, is KAGVTQTPRYLIKTRGQQVTLSCSPISGHRSVSWYQQTPGQGLQFLFEYFSETQRNKGNFPGRFSGRQFSNSRSEMNVSTLELGDSALYLCASSLGQGMNTGELSFGEGSRLTVL.

This clonotype showed up just once. With a much larger clone just one base away, this may be a read error. The V and J genes are TRBV9 and TRBJ1-5, with 7 positions matching TRBD1. Germline V gene sequence: CDR1 SGDLS, CDR2 YYNGEE. The ends lost 5 bases at V and 9 bases at J; junction bases unmatched: 8. The CDR3 is made up of 13 amino acids. Here the CDR3 DNA reads TGTGCCAGCAGTTTACAGGGGCGTAGGCCCCAGCATTTT. Amino acids: CASSLQGRRPQHF.

This chain connects TRBV29-1 to TRBJ2-5; 8 bases match TRBD2. CDR3 length: 11 amino acids. Trimming removed 6 bases from V and 10 bases from J; junction bases left unmatched: 7. Looked up from germline, CDR1 is SQVTM and CDR2 is ANQGSEA. This chain's CDR3 is CSVVGGGIQYF. The CDR3 nucleotides are TGCAGCGTCGTCGGCGGGGGGATCCAGTACTTC.

This clonotype occurred many times. Sequence at one end of the junction differs from germline and may be a read error. The rearrangement links TRBV4-2 to TRBJ1-4; TRBD1 is a possible D gene (6 bases). The CDR3 covers 13 residues. Germline lookup yields CDR1 LGHNA and CDR2 YNFKEQ. CDR3: CASSHIQGKKLFF. The CDR3 DNA is TGCGCCAGCAGCCACATACAGGGAAAAAAACTGTTTTTT.

The J gene is TRBJ2-7, the V gene TRBV28; 10 bases fit TRBD1. Losses at the gene ends were 7 bases for V and 3 bases for J; bases not matched to a gene: 3. Germline V gene data show CDR1 as MDHEN and CDR2 as SYDVKM. This CDR3 contains 13 residues. The CDR3 coding sequence is TGTGCCAGCACCAGGGACAGGGGCTACGAGCAGTACTTC. Translated, it gives CASTRDRGYEQYF.

This clonotype was detected many times. The chain employs TRBV3-1 and TRBJ1-3, with D possibly matching TRBD1 (5 bases). Germline V gives CDR1 LGHDT, CDR2 YNNKEL (reference sequence). The CDR3 loop spans 15 amino acids. The V gene lost 4 bases and the J gene lost 0 bases, with 10 bases spanning the gap. The CDR3 DNA reads TGTGCCAGCAGCCCTCGGACAAGCTCTGGAAACACCATATATTTT. It specifies CASSPRTSSGNTIYF.

This clonotype was observed many times. The V gene is TRBV20-1, the J gene TRBJ2-7; D not certain. The CDR3 is made up of 14 amino acids. Trimming removed 2 bases at V and 2 bases at J, with 13 bases between. Germline V CDR1 and CDR2: DFQATT, SNEGSKA (reference sequence). The CDR3 DNA reads as TGCAGTGCTAGAACAGCCATGTACCCCTACGAGCAGTACTTC. Amino acid sequence: CSARTAMYPYEQYF.

Ten or more counts support this clonotype. The rearrangement uses TRBV6-5 and TRBJ1-5; D call uncertain. This CDR3 contains 15 residues. Germline V gives CDR1 MNHEY, CDR2 SVGAGI. Trimming cost V 0 bases and J 4 bases, with 10 bases left between them. CDR3 nucleotide sequence: TGTGCCAGCAGTTACTCGATTTGGGGTAATCAGCCCCAGCATTTT. This encodes CASSYSIWGNQPQHF.

A few counts support this clonotype. This chain connects TRBV19 to TRBJ2-3; 8 bases map to TRBD2. CDR1 is LNHDA and CDR2 is SQIVND in the germline V gene (reference sequence). The length of the CDR3 is 18 residues. V lost 6 bases, J lost 2 bases, and 16 bases stayed unmatched. The CDR3 bases are TGTGCCAGTAGGACCCTTCCGGGGGCGGGAGGCCTCACAGATACGCAGTATTTT. Its translation is CASRTLPGAGGLTDTQYF.

This clonotype appeared many times. The genes are TRBV27 and TRBJ2-7; maybe TRBD2 (6 bases). Trimming took 10 bases from V and 2 from J, leaving 18 bases between them. The CDR3 sequence is 14 residues long. The germline V gene encodes CDR1 MNHEY and CDR2 SMNVEV (reference sequence). DNA of the CDR3: TGTGCCACCCGTCAGGCGGGGACCCCCTACGAGCAGTACTTC. Its protein product is CATRQAGTPYEQYF.